The 2 T cell receptor beta chains presented below share a single source sample, sequenced in a study of CD8 T cells in Susac syndrome. After extraction with the RNeasy kit, roughly 0.45 to 1 ug of the RNA was reverse transcribed using random hexamers. In TCRdb, the immunoSEQ multiplex PCR reads were re-called with MiXCR into one record per CDR3 protein. This sample has about 130,000 distinct CDR3 sequences; 95% occur once, and the top ten carry about 0.18%. The source material was CD8+ T cells from PBMCs. These receptors all come from a human donor with Susac syndrome.

The chain combines TRBV20-1 with TRBJ2-7, with 11 nucleotides matching TRBD2. Germline V lookup: CDR1 DFQATT, CDR2 SNEGSKA (reference sequence). CDR3 size: 16 residues. J gave up 6 bases and V 6 bases, and 16 bases lay outside the gene matches. DNA for the CDR3: TGCAGTGCCCCAAGCCGAGGGACTAGCGGTTCTATCGAGCAGTACTTC. Its translation is CSAPSRGTSGSIEQYF.

V is TRBV4-1 and J is TRBJ1-2, with a possible D match to TRBD1 (5 bases). Germline V lookup: CDR1 MGHRA, CDR2 YSYEKL. The CDR3 consists of 15 residues. The V end lost 1 base, the J end lost 4 bases, and 13 bases lay between the germline ends. The CDR3 here is CASSQGGGDFYGYTF. CDR3 bases: TGCGCCAGCAGCCAAGGCGGAGGGGATTTCTATGGCTACACCTTC.